The 13 T cell receptor beta chains reported below all come from one sample, sequenced in a study of shared clonotypes between healthy human individuals. Produced via immunoSEQ multiplex PCR; TCRdb's table is partial and in-frame only. Of some 1.5 million clones in the sample, around 98% are singletons; the top ten hold roughly 0.4%. The source material was naive CD4+ T cells sorted from blood. Described subset: CD45RA+ positively selected. The receptors here all came from a man under 40 in good health.

V gene TRBV28 combines with J gene TRBJ1-5; TRBD1 agrees at 7 bases. V was clipped by 5 bases and J by 6 bases; unmatched bases: 13. The CDR3 length is 16 residues. Germline CDR1 is MDHEN and CDR2 is SYDVKM. CDR3 sequence: CASSPRQGRTGQPQHF. The CDR3 DNA sequence: TGTGCCAGCAGTCCAAGACAGGGAAGGACGGGTCAGCCCCAGCATTTT.

The rearrangement uses TRBV30 and TRBJ2-7; TRBD2 is a possible D gene (5 bases). Trimming took off 2 bases at V and 7 bases at J, with 15 bases between the two ends. Germline V lookup: CDR1 GTSNPN, CDR2 SVGIG (reference sequence). This CDR3 comprises 13 residues. The CDR3 loop reads CAWSLGLTLEQYF. CDR3 nucleotides: TGTGCCTGGAGTCTTGGACTCACCTTGGAGCAGTACTTC.

The chain recombines TRBV27 with TRBJ2-1; 10 nucleotides line up with TRBD2. V dropped 8 bases and J dropped 5; count of bases not matched to a gene: 3. Germline V CDR1 and CDR2: MNHEY, SMNVEV (reference sequence). The CDR3 sequence is 13 residues long. The CDR3 DNA reads as TGTGCCAGCCTACTAGCGGGGCACAATGAGCAGTTCTTC. It yields the protein CASLLAGHNEQFF.

This clone was counted once. The genes are TRBV5-1 and TRBJ2-2; 7 nucleotides line up with TRBD2. Germline V gives CDR1 SGHRS, CDR2 YFSETQ. The CDR3 has 17 amino acids. V gave up 0 bases and J gave up 4 bases; unmatched junction bases: 9. CDR3 DNA sequence: TGCGCCAGCAGCTTGGCTCTGCGGGAGCTGACCACCGGGGAGCTGTTTTTT. It codes for CASSLALRELTTGELFF.

This clone was found a few times. The same CDR3 can be traced to other DNA sequences in this sample. The V and J genes are TRBV5-1 and TRBJ2-1, with 10 positions matching TRBD2. Germline V gene data show CDR1 as SGHRS and CDR2 as YFSETQ. The CDR3 sequence is 15 residues long. The trim removed 1 base at V and 2 bases at J, leaving 0 bases unmatched. The DNA of the CDR3 is TGCGCCAGCAGCTTGACTAGCGGGACCTACAATGAGCAGTTCTTC. Translated, it gives CASSLTSGTYNEQFF.

The rearrangement joins TRBV28 to TRBJ2-7; the match to TRBD1 covers 8 bases. The V gene end was trimmed by 7 bases and the J gene end by 9 bases; junction bases not matched to a gene: 17. The CDR3 loop spans 15 amino acids. Germline values: CDR1 MDHEN, CDR2 SYDVKM. This CDR3 is CASTPDRARLFSQYF. DNA for the CDR3: TGTGCCAGCACCCCGGACAGGGCCCGACTGTTTTCGCAGTACTTC.

This chain links TRBV6-4 with TRBJ1-2; TRBD1 aligns across 10 bases. The trim removed 6 bases at V and 5 bases at J, leaving 6 bases unmatched. The germline V gene encodes CDR1 MRHNA and CDR2 SNTAGT. The CDR3 spans 14 residues. CDR3 amino acids: CASRATGGDYGYTF. Here the CDR3 DNA reads TGTGCCAGCAGGGCGACAGGGGGCGATTATGGCTACACCTTC.

The chain recombines TRBV5-1 with TRBJ1-5; no clear D. The CDR3 spans 14 residues. The germline CDR1 and CDR2 sequences are SGHRS and YFSETQ. Trimming removed 1 base at V and 2 bases at J, with 7 bases between. DNA of the CDR3: TGCGCCAGCAGCTTGACCGACCGCAATCAGCCCCAGCATTTT. Its protein is CASSLTDRNQPQHF.

This sequence joins TRBV6-1 and TRBJ2-5; maybe TRBD2 (7 bases). Germline values: CDR1 MNHNS, CDR2 SASEGT. This CDR3 comprises 15 residues. The V and J ends lost 8 bases and 1 base respectively, with 17 bases between them. As DNA, the CDR3 is TGTGCCAGCCGTTCTCGGGGGGCTAGCCAAGAGACCCAGTACTTC. This sequence encodes CASRSRGASQETQYF.

The J gene is TRBJ2-1, the V gene TRBV10-3; possibly TRBD1 or TRBD2 for D (5 bases each). Germline assignment: CDR1 ENHRY and CDR2 SYGVKD. Trimming took 5 bases from V and 0 from J, leaving 11 bases between them. The CDR3 sequence is 15 residues long. The CDR3 here is CAISRDPNSYNEQFF. The CDR3 nucleotides read TGTGCCATCAGTAGGGACCCCAACTCCTACAATGAGCAGTTCTTC.

The rearrangement uses TRBV27 and TRBJ2-3; D unresolved. V was pared by 4 bases and J by 5 bases, with 7 bases between. The CDR3 has 12 amino acids. Germline values: CDR1 MNHEY, CDR2 SMNVEV (reference sequence). CDR3 sequence (DNA): TGTGCCAGCAGTTCCCGCGGAGATACGCAGTATTTT. Translation gives CASSSRGDTQYF.

The V call is TRBV19, the J call TRBJ2-5; 14 nucleotides line up with TRBD2. The CDR3 length is 21 residues. V was clipped by 5 bases and J by 3 bases; unmatched bases: 20. The germline V gene has CDR1 LNHDA and CDR2 SQIVND (reference sequence). DNA for the CDR3: TGTGCCAGTAGTGCGGGACTCGGGACTAGCGGGAGCTCGGGTCGCGAAGAGACCCAGTACTTC. Its translation: CASSAGLGTSGSSGREETQYF.

The chain employs TRBV5-1 and TRBJ2-3, with 7 positions matching TRBD2. The CDR3 loop spans 15 amino acids. V lost 2 bases and J lost 0; bases outside the gene matches: 3. The germline CDR1 and CDR2 sequences are SGHRS and YFSETQ. CDR3 loop: CASSFSGRSTDTQYF. DNA for the CDR3: TGCGCCAGCAGCTTCTCCGGGAGGAGCACAGATACGCAGTATTTT.